What follows are 16 T cell receptor beta chains derived from one specimen sequenced in a study of shared clonotypes between healthy human individuals. Assay used: immunoSEQ multiplex PCR; TCRdb lists only in-frame clones, some missing. The table includes some 500,000 clones, roughly 80% detected once. Specimen: PBMCs. The receptors shown here come from a woman in her forties in good health. Some clones in this sample may be carry-over from other donors' samples.

The sample holds one count of this clone. The chain joins TRBV30 to TRBJ2-7; D is possibly TRBD2 (6 bases). CDR1 and CDR2 (germline): GTSNPN, SVGIG (reference sequence). Trimming removed 0 bases from V and 5 bases from J, with 14 bases in between. The CDR3 runs 14 residues. The CDR3 is CAWSVGGLRNEQYF. The CDR3 nucleotides are TGTGCCTGGAGTGTAGGAGGGTTAAGGAACGAGCAGTACTTC.

J is TRBJ2-7 and V is TRBV4-1, with no clear D. The germline CDR1 and CDR2 sequences are MGHRA and YSYEKL. V was cut by 0 bases and J by 9 bases, with 15 bases left in between. CDR3 length: 14 residues. The CDR3 spells CASSQDTGPIGQYF. DNA for the CDR3: TGCGCCAGCAGCCAAGATACGGGCCCGATTGGGCAGTACTTC.

This clone was seen more than once but under ten times. The chain is built from TRBV19 and TRBJ2-3, with no clear D. The germline V gene has CDR1 LNHDA and CDR2 SQIVND (reference sequence). The ends were cut back, 7 bases at V and 1 base at J, with 12 bases in the middle. The CDR3 sequence is 14 residues long. CDR3 coding DNA: TGTGCCAGTACCTCGCTTAAGGGCACAGATACGCAGTATTTT. As protein: CASTSLKGTDTQYF.

The chain uses TRBV18 and TRBJ2-3; D call uncertain. The CDR3 is 14 amino acids. Trimming stripped 0 bases from V and 5 bases from J, with 9 bases between. The V gene's germline CDR1 is KGHSH and CDR2 LQKENI. The CDR3 loop reads CASSPPVMGDTQYF. In DNA form, the CDR3 reads TGTGCCAGCTCACCACCGGTAATGGGAGATACGCAGTATTTT.

The CDR3 loop is CASSTHASGGSTDTQYF. DNA for the CDR3: TGTGCCAGCAGCACCCACGCTAGCGGCGGAAGCACAGATACGCAGTATTTT. The rearrangement links TRBV4-2 to TRBJ2-3; 7 positions match TRBD2. The germline V gene has CDR1 LGHNA and CDR2 YNFKEQ. Losses at the gene ends were 5 bases for V and 0 bases for J; bases not matched to a gene: 11. This CDR3 has 17 residues.

A word on this clone: This sequence is one base from a far larger clone and is likely a read error. The J gene is TRBJ1-2, the V gene TRBV4-2; D gene unclear. The CDR3 is 15 residues long. Germline CDR1 LGHNA, CDR2 YNFKEQ. The CDR3 DNA is TGTGCCAGCAGCCAAGATGGTGGCTGGAGCTATGGCTGCACCTTC. Translation gives CASSQDGGWSYGCTF.

This clone was observed a single time. The chain has TRBV16 and TRBJ2-3; D remains ambiguous. Germline assignment: CDR1 KGHSY and CDR2 FQNENV. Trimming removed 3 bases at V and 4 bases at J, with 5 bases between. CDR3 length equals 12 residues. CDR3 amino acids: CASSHVPDTQYF. The CDR3, as DNA: TGTGCCAGCAGCCACGTTCCAGATACGCAGTATTTT.

For this clone: A read error may be the cause here, since a much bigger clone is one base away. The CDR3: CASSQKGEKSNEQFF. CDR3 bases: TGTGCCAGCAGCCAGAAGGGCGAGAAGAGCAATGAGCAGTTCTTC. The V gene is TRBV4-2, the J gene TRBJ2-1; D is undetermined. The CDR3 runs 15 residues. Trimming left V 3 bases short and J 6 bases short, with 15 bases between. From germline, CDR1 is LGHNA and CDR2 YNFKEQ.

The chain combines TRBV5-1 with TRBJ2-3; 10 nucleotides align to TRBD2. Per the germline V gene, CDR1 is SGHRS and CDR2 is YFSETQ. This CDR3 is built from 15 residues. Unmatched junction bases numbered 3, after V lost 4 bases and J lost 1 base. DNA of the CDR3: TGCGCCAGCAGCCTCGGGACTAGCGGCACAGATACGCAGTATTTT. This encodes CASSLGTSGTDTQYF.

The genes are TRBV7-9 and TRBJ2-5; a weak D match, TRBD2 (6 bases). Germline CDR1 and CDR2: SEHNR and FQNEAQ (reference sequence). Trimming cost V 5 bases and J 2 bases, with 18 bases left between them. The CDR3 length is 16 residues. The CDR3 DNA reads as TGTGCCAGCAGCGGGTGGCTAGCGCTATTTCAAGAGACCCAGTACTTC. Protein product: CASSGWLALFQETQYF.

J is TRBJ1-5 and V is TRBV7-2; weak D call: TRBD1 (5 bases). CDR3 length equals 15 residues. Per the germline V gene, CDR1 is SGHTA and CDR2 is FQGNSA. Between the trimmed V and J ends, which lost 7 bases and 9 bases, there was a span of 22 bases. This CDR3 reads CASTLGAATTGPQHF. CDR3 DNA: TGTGCCAGCACCCTAGGGGCCGCTACTACGGGGCCCCAGCATTTT.

The genes are TRBV10-3 and TRBJ2-1; 9 positions agree with TRBD1. The germline CDR1 and CDR2 sequences are ENHRY and SYGVKD. The V segment lost 10 bases and the J segment 3 bases; nucleotides outside the gene matches: 10. This CDR3 has 15 amino acids. CDR3: CATRTGTGNYNEQFF. CDR3 coding DNA: TGTGCCACCCGGACCGGGACAGGGAACTACAATGAGCAGTTCTTC.

The chain employs TRBV7-3 and TRBJ2-1, with a possible D match to TRBD2 (6 bases). CDR3 length: 13 residues. V lost 2 bases, J lost 6 bases, and 8 bases lay in between. The V gene's germline CDR1 is SGHTA and CDR2 FQGTGA. CDR3 sequence (DNA): TGTGCCAGCAGCTTACTGGGGGGCAATGAGCAGTTCTTC. Its translation is CASSLLGGNEQFF. Combining the CDR3 with reference TRBV7-3 and TRBJ2-1 gives the whole variable domain GAGVSQTPSNKVTEKGKYVELRCDPISGHTALYWYRQSLGQGPEFLIYFQGTGAADDSGLPNDRFFAVRPEGSVSTLKIQRTERGDSAVYLCASSLLGGNEQFFGPGTRLTVL.

The CDR3 region is CASSLLAGSTDTQYF. The CDR3 DNA reads as TGTGCCAGCAGCCTATTAGCGGGGTCCACAGATACGCAGTATTTT. J is TRBJ2-3 and V is TRBV7-3; TRBD2 matches 8 bases. The V gene end was trimmed by 5 bases and the J gene end by 2 bases; junction bases not matched to a gene: 6. CDR3 length: 15 amino acids. Germline assignment: CDR1 SGHTA and CDR2 FQGTGA.

The chain carries TRBV6-5 and TRBJ2-1; D perhaps matches TRBD2 (6 bases). Germline assignment: CDR1 MNHEY and CDR2 SVGAGI. The CDR3 is made up of 15 amino acids. With 6 bases removed from V and 4 bases from J, the gap between germline ends came to 16 bases. The CDR3 DNA follows: TGTGCCAGCAGACCATCGAGCGGACTATACAATGAGCAGTTCTTC. Protein: CASRPSSGLYNEQFF.

The chain has TRBV28 and TRBJ1-2; 8 bases fit TRBD1. This CDR3 region has 13 residues. From germline, CDR1 is MDHEN and CDR2 SYDVKM. J gave up 5 bases and V 5 bases, and 4 bases lay outside the gene matches. The CDR3 bases are TGTGCCAGCAGTACGGACAGGGTGTATGGCTACACCTTC. Encoded protein: CASSTDRVYGYTF.